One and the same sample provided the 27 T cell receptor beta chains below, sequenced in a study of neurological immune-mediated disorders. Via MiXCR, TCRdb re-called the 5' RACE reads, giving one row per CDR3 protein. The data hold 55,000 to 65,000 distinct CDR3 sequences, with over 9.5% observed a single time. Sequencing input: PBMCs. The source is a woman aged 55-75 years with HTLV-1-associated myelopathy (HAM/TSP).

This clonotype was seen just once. CDR3 DNA: TGTGCCAGCAGCTTAGGGGCAGGCGGATCCGGGGAGCTGTTTTTT. Translating gives CASSLGAGGSGELFF. The chain uses TRBV7-2 and TRBJ2-2; D gene uncertain. Germline assignment: CDR1 SGHTA and CDR2 FQGNSA. CDR3 length: 15 residues. V lost 1 base and J lost 6, with 12 bases in between.

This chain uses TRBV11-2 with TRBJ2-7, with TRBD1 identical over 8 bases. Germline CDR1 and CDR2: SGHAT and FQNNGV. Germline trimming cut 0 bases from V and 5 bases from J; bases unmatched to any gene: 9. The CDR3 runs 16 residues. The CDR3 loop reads CASSLEGQGWFDEQYF. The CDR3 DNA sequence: TGTGCCAGCAGCTTAGAAGGACAGGGTTGGTTCGACGAGCAGTACTTC.

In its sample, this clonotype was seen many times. CDR3 in amino acids: CASSFSGLYQPQHF. CDR3 DNA sequence: TGTGCCAGCAGTTTCTCGGGTCTATATCAGCCCCAGCATTTT. The rearrangement links TRBV27 to TRBJ1-5, with D unresolved. The CDR3 loop spans 14 amino acids. Trimming stripped 3 bases from V and 5 bases from J, with 11 bases between. CDR1 is MNHEY and CDR2 is SMNVEV in the germline V gene (reference sequence).

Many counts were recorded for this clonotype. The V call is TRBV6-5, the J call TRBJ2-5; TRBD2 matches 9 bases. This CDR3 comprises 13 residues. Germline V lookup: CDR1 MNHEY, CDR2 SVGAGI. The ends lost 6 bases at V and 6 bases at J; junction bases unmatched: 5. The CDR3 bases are TGTGCCAGCAGCTTTAGCGGGAGTAAGACCCAGTACTTC. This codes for CASSFSGSKTQYF.

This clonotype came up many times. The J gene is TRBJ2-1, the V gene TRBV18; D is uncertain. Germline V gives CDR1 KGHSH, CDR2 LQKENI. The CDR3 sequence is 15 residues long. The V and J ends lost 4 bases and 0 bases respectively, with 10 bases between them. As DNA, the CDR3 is TGTGCCAGCTCACTTAAGGAACGCTCCTACAATGAGCAGTTCTTC. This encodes CASSLKERSYNEQFF. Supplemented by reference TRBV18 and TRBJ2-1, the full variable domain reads NAGVMQNPRHLVRRRGQEARLRCSPMKGHSHVYWYRQLPEEGLKFMVYLQKENIIDESGMPKERFSAEFPKEGPSILRIQQVVRGDSAAYFCASSLKERSYNEQFFGPGTRLTVL.

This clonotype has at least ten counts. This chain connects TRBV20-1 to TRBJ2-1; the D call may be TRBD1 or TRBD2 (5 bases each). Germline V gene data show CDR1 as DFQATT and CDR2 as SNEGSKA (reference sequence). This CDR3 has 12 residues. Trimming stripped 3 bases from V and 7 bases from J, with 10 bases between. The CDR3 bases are TGCAGTGCTAGTGAGGGACCGAATGAGCAGTTCTTC. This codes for CSASEGPNEQFF.

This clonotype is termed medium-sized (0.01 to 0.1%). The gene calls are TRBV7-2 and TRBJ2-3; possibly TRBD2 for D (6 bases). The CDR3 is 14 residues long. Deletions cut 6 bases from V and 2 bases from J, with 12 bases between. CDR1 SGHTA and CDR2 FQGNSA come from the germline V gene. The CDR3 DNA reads TGTGCCAGCAGTCGAGAGCGGGTCACAGATACGCAGTATTTT. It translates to CASSRERVTDTQYF.

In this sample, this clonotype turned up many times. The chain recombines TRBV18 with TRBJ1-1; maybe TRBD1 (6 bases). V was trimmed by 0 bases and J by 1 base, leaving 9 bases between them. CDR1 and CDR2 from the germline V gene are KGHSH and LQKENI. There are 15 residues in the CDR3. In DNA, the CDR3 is TGTGCCAGCTCACCACCGGGGGCCGAGAACACTGAAGCTTTCTTT. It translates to CASSPPGAENTEAFF.

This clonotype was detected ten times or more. CDR3 region: CAVTSGFQETQYF. The CDR3 nucleotides are TGTGCCGTCACTAGCGGATTTCAAGAGACCCAGTACTTC. The chain links TRBV10-3 to TRBJ2-5, with 8 bases identical to TRBD2. Germline V gene sequence: CDR1 ENHRY, CDR2 SYGVKD. The CDR3 consists of 13 residues. The ends lost 11 bases at V and 2 bases at J; junction bases unmatched: 7.

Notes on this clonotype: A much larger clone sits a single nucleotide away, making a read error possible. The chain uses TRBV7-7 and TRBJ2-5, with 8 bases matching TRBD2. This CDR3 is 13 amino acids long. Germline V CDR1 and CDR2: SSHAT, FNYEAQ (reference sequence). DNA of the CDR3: TGTTACAGCGGGAGCGGGATTCGGGAGACCCCGTACTTC. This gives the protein CYSGSGIRETPYF.

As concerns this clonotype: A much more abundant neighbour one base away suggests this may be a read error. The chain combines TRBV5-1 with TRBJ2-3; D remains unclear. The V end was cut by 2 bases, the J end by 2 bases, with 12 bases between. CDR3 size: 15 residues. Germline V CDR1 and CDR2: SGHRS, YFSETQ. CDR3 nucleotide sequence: TGCGCCAGCAGCTTTGGCTGGCCGGACACAGATACGCAGTATTTT. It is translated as CASSFGWPDTDTQYF.

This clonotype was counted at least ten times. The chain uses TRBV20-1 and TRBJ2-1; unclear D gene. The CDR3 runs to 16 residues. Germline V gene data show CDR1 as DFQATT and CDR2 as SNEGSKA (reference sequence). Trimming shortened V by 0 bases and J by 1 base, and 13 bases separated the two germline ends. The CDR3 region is CSARDLRGMSYNEQFF. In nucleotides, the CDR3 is TGCAGTGCTAGAGATCTACGTGGGATGTCCTACAATGAGCAGTTCTTC.

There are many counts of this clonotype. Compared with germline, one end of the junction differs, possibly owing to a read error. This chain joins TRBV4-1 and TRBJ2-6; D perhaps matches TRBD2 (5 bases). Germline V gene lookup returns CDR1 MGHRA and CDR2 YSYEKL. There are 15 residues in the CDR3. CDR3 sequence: CASSRPDSRANVLTF. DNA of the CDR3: TGCGCCAGCAGCCGCCCGGACTCTAGGGCCAACGTCCTGACTTTC.

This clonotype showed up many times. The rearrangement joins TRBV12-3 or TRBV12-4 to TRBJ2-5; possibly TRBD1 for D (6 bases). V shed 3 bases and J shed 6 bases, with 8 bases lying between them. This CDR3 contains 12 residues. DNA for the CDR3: TGTGCCAGCAGTTTGGGGGCAAAGACCCAGTACTTC. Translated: CASSLGAKTQYF.

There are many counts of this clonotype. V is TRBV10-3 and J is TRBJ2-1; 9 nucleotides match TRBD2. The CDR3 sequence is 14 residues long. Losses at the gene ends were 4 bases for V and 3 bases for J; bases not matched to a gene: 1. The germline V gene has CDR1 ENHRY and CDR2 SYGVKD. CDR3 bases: TGTGCCATCAGTGGACTAGCGGACTACAATGAGCAGTTCTTC. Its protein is CAISGLADYNEQFF.

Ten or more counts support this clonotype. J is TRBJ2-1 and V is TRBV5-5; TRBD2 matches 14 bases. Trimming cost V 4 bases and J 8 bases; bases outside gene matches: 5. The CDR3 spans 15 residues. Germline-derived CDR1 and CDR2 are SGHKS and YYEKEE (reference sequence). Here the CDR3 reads CASSLGTSGSDEQFF. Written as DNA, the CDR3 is TGTGCCAGCAGCCTAGGGACTAGCGGGAGCGATGAGCAGTTCTTC.

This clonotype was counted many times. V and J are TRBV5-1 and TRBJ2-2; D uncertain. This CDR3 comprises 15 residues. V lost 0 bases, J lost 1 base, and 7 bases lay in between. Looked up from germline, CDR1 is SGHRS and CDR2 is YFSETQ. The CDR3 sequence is CASSLAQMNTGELFF. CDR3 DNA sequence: TGCGCCAGCAGCTTGGCGCAAATGAACACCGGGGAGCTGTTTTTT.

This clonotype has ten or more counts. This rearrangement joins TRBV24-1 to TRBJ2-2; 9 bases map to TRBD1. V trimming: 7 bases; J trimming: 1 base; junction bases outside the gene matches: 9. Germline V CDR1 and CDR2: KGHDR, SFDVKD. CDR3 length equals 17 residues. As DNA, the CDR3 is TGTGCCACCAGCCCAACCCCGGGACAGGGGAACACCGGGGAGCTGTTTTTT. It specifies CATSPTPGQGNTGELFF.

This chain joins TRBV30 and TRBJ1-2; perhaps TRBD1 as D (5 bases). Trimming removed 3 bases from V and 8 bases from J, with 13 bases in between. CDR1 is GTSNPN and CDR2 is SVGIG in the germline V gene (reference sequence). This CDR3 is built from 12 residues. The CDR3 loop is CAWSPGTLGYTF. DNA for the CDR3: TGTGCCTGGAGCCCCGGGACTCTGGGCTACACCTTC.

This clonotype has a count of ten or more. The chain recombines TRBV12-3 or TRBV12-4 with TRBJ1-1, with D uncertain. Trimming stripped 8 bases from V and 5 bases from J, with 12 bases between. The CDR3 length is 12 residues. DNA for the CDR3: TGTGCCAGCTGGGCGGTGGGAACTGAAGCTTTCTTT. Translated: CASWAVGTEAFF.

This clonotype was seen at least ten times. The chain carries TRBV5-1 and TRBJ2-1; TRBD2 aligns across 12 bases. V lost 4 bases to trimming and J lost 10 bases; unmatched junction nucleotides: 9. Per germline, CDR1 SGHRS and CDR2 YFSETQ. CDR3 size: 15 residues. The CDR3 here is CASSPTSGSIGEQFF. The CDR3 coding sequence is TGCGCCAGCAGCCCGACTAGCGGGAGTATAGGCGAGCAGTTCTTC.

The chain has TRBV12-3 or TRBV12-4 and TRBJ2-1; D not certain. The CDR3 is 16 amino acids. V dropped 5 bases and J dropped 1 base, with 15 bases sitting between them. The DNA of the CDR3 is TGTGCCAGCAGTCCAAAGGCCTTCGGTTCCTACAATGAGCAGTTCTTC. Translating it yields CASSPKAFGSYNEQFF.

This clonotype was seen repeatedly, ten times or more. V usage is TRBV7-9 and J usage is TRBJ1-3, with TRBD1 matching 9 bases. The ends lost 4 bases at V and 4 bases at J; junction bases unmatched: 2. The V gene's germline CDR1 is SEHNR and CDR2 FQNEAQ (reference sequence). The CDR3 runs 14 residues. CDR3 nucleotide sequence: TGTGCCAGCAGCTACGGGACAGGGGGAAACACCATATATTTT. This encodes CASSYGTGGNTIYF.

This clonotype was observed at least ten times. CDR3 coding DNA: TGCAGTGCTAGAAACGACCTTATAGCGGGAGCCTACAATGAGCAGTTCTTC. Translation: CSARNDLIAGAYNEQFF. The chain couples TRBV20-1 to TRBJ2-1; TRBD2 matches 9 bases. The CDR3 spans 17 residues. With V trimmed by 2 bases and J by 2 bases, 10 bases remained unmatched. Germline V CDR1 and CDR2: DFQATT, SNEGSKA (reference sequence).

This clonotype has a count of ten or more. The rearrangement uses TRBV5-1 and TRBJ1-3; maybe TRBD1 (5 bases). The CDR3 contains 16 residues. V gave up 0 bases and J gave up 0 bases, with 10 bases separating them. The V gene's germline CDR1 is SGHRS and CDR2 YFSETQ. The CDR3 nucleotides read TGCGCCAGCAGCTTGGGGGGACTAGACTCTGGAAACACCATATATTTT. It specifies CASSLGGLDSGNTIYF. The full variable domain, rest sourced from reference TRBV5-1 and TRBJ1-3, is KAGVTQTPRYLIKTRGQQVTLSCSPISGHRSVSWYQQTPGQGLQFLFEYFSETQRNKGNFPGRFSGRQFSNSRSEMNVSTLELGDSALYLCASSLGGLDSGNTIYFGEGSWLTVV.

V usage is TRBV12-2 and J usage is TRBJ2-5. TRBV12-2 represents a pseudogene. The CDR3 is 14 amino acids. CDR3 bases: TGTGCAAGTCACTTTTCCTCGCCTCAAGAGACCCAGTACTTC. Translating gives CASHFSSPQETQYF.

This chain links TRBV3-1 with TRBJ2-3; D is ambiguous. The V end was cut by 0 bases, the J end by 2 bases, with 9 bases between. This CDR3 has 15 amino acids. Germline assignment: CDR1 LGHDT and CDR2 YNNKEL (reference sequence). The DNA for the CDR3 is TGTGCCAGCAGCCAAGATCCGGTGCCCACAGATACGCAGTATTTT. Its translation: CASSQDPVPTDTQYF.